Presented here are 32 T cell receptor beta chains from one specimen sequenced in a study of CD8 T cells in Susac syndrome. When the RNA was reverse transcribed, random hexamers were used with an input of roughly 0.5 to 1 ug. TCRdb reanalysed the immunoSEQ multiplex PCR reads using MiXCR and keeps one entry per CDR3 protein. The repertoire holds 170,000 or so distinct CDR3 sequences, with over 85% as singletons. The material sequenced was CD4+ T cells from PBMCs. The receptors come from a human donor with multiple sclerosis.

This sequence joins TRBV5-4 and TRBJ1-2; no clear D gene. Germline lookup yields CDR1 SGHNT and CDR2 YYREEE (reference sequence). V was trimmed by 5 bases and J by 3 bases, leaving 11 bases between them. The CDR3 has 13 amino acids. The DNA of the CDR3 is TGTGCCAGCAGGACGCCCAAGGACTATGGCTACACCTTC. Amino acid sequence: CASRTPKDYGYTF.

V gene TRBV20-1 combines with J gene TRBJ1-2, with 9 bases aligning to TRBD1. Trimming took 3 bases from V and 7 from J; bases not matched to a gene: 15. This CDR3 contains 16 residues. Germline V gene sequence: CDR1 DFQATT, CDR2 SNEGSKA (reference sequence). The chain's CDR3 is CSASKIPGQGIRGYTF. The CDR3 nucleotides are TGCAGTGCTAGCAAAATACCGGGACAGGGAATTCGTGGCTACACCTTC.

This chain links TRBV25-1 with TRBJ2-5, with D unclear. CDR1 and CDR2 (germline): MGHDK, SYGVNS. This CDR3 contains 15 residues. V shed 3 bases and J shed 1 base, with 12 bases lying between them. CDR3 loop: CASSEGITLQETQYF. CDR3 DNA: TGTGCCAGCAGTGAGGGGATAACCCTCCAAGAGACCCAGTACTTC.

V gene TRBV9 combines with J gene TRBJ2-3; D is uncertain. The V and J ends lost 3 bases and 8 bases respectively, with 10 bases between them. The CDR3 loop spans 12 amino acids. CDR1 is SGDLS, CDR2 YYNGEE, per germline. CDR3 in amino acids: CASSAMIGTQYF. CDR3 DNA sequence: TGTGCCAGCAGCGCGATGATAGGTACGCAGTATTTT. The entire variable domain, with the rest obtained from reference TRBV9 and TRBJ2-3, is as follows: DSGVTQTPKHLITATGQRVTLRCSPRSGDLSVYWYQQSLDQGLQFLIQYYNGEERAKGNILERFSAQQFPDLHSELNLSSLELGDSALYFCASSAMIGTQYFGPGTRLTVL.

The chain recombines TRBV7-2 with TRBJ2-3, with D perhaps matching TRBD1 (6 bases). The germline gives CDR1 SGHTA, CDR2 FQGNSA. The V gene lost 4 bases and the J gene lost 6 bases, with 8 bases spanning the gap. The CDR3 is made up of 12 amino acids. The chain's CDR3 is CASSSTGDTQYF. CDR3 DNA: TGTGCCAGCAGCTCAACAGGGGATACGCAGTATTTT. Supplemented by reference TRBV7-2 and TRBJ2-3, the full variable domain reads GAGVSQSPSNKVTEKGKDVELRCDPISGHTALYWYRQSLGQGLEFLIYFQGNSAPDKSGLPSDRFSAERTGGSVSTLTIQRTQQEDSAVYLCASSSTGDTQYFGPGTRLTVL.

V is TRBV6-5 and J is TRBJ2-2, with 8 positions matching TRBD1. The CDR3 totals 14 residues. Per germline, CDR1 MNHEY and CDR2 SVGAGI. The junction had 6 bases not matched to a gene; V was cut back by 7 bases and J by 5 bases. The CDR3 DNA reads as TGTGCCAGCACCCGGGACAGGTTGACCGGGGAGCTGTTTTTT. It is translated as CASTRDRLTGELFF.

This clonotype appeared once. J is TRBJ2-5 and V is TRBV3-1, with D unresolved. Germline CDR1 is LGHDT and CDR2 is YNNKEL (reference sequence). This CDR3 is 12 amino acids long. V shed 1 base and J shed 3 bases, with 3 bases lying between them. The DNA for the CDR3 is TGTGCCAGCAGCCAAGCGGAAGAGACCCAGTACTTC. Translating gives CASSQAEETQYF.

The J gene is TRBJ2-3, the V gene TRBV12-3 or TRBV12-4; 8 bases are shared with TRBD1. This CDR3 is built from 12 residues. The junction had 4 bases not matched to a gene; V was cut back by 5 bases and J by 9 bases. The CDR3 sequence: CASSQGQVTQYF. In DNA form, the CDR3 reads TGTGCCAGCAGTCAGGGACAGGTAACGCAGTATTTT.

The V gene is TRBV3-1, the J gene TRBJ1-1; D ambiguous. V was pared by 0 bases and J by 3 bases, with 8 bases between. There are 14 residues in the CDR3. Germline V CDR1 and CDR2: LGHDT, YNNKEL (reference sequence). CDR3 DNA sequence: TGTGCCAGCAGCCAAGACTATGGGTACACTGAAGCTTTCTTT. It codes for CASSQDYGYTEAFF.

The CDR3 is CASSPGRTGYGYTF. The CDR3, as DNA: TGTGCCAGCAGCCCAGGACGGACAGGGTACGGCTACACCTTC. V and J are TRBV9 and TRBJ1-2; 8 bases are a match to TRBD1. The CDR3 contains 14 residues. Germline assignment: CDR1 SGDLS and CDR2 YYNGEE. J gave up 8 bases and V 4 bases, and 10 bases lay outside the gene matches.

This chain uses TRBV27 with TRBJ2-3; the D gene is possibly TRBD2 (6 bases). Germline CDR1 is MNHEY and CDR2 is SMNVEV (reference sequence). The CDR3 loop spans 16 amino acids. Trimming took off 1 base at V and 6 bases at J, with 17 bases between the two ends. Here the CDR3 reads CASSLWDSGGADTQYF. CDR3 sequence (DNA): TGTGCCAGCAGTTTATGGGATAGCGGCGGGGCGGATACGCAGTATTTT.

The CDR3 spells CASSGLGQETQYF. The CDR3 nucleotides read TGTGCCAGCAGTGGACTGGGCCAAGAGACCCAGTACTTC. V usage is TRBV28 and J usage is TRBJ2-5; maybe TRBD2 (5 bases). Deletions cut 5 bases from V and 1 base from J, with 8 bases between. The germline V gene encodes CDR1 MDHEN and CDR2 SYDVKM. The CDR3 consists of 13 residues.

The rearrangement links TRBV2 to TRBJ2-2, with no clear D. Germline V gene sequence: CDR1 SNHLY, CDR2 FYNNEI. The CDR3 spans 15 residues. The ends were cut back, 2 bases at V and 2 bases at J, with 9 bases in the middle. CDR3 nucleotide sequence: TGTGCCAGCAGTGAAACCCCAACTAACACCGGGGAGCTGTTTTTT. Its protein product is CASSETPTNTGELFF.

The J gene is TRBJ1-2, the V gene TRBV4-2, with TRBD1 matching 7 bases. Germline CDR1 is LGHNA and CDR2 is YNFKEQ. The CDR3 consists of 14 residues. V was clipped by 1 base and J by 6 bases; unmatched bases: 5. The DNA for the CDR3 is TGTGCCAGCAGCCAAGTAGAAGGGGGCGATGGCTACACCTTC. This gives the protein CASSQVEGGDGYTF.

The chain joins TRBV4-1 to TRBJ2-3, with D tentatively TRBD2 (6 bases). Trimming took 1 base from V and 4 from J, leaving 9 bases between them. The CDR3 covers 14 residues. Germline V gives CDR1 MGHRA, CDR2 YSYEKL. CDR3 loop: CASSQVPGADTQYF. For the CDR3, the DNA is TGCGCCAGCAGCCAAGTTCCGGGGGCAGATACGCAGTATTTT.

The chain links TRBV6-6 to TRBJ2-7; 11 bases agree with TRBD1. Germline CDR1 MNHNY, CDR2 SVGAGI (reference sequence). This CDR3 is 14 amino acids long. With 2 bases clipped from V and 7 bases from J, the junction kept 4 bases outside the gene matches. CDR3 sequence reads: CASSYRGQGEEQYF. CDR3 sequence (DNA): TGTGCCAGCAGTTACCGGGGACAGGGGGAAGAGCAGTACTTC.

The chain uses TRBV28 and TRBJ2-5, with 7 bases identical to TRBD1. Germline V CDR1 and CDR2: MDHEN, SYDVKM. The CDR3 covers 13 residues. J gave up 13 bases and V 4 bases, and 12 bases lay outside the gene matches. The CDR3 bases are TGTGCCAGCAGTTCTACAAGCCCGGGACAGAGGTACTTC. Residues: CASSSTSPGQRYF. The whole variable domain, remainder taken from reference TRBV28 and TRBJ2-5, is DVKVTQSSRYLVKRTGEKVFLECVQDMDHENMFWYRQDPGLGLRLIYFSYDVKMKEKGDIPEGYSVSREKKERFSLILESASTNQTSMYLCASSSTSPGQRYFGPGTRLLVL.

The CDR3 reads CASSRSGSPVMGETQYF. The CDR3 coding sequence is TGTGCCAGCAGTCGTAGCGGGAGCCCCGTAATGGGAGAGACCCAGTACTTC. The chain links TRBV27 to TRBJ2-5; 9 bases line up with TRBD2. The germline gives CDR1 MNHEY, CDR2 SMNVEV (reference sequence). The junction had 14 bases not matched to a gene; V was cut back by 5 bases and J by 4 bases. CDR3 length: 17 amino acids.

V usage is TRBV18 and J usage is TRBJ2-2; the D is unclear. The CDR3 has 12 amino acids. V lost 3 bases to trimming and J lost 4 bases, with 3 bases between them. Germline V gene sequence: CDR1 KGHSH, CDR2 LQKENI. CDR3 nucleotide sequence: TGTGCCAGCTCACCCCTCACCGGGGAGCTGTTTTTT. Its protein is CASSPLTGELFF.

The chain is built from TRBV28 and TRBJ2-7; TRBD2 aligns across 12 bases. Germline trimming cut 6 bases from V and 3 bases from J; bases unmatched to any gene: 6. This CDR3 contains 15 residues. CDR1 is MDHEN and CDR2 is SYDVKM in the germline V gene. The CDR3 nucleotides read TGTGCCAGCAGCGATGAGACTAGCGGGAGCTACGAGCAGTACTTC. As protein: CASSDETSGSYEQYF.

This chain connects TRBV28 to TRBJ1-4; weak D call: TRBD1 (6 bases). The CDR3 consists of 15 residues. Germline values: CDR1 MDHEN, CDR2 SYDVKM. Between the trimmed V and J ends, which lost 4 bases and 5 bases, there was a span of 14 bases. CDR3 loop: CASSSLTGVNEKLFF. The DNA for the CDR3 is TGTGCCAGCAGTTCACTGACAGGCGTCAATGAAAAACTGTTTTTT.

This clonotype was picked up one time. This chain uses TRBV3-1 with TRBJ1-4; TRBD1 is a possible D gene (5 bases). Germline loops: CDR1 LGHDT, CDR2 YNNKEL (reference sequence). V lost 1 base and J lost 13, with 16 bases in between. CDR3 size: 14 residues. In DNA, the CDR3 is TGTGCCAGCAGCCAAGGACAGTCCGGTAGTAGACTGTTTTTT. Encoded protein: CASSQGQSGSRLFF. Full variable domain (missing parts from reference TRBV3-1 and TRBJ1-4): DTAVSQTPKYLVTQMGNDKSIKCEQNLGHDTMYWYKQDSKKFLKIMFSYNNKELIINETVPNRFSPKSPDKAHLNLHINSLELGDSAVYFCASSQGQSGSRLFFGSGTQLSVL.

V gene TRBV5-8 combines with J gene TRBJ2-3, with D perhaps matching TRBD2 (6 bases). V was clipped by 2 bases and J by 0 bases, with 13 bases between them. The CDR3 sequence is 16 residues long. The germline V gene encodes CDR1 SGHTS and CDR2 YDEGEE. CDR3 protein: CASSFGGGSSTDTQYF. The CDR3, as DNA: TGTGCCAGCAGCTTTGGTGGGGGGTCTAGCACAGATACGCAGTATTTT.

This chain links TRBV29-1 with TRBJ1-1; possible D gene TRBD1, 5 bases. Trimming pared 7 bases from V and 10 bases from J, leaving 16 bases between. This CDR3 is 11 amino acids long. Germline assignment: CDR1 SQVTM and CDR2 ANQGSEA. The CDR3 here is CSAGTLGVAFF. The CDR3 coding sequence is TGCAGCGCCGGGACCTTAGGAGTAGCTTTCTTT.

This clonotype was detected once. The CDR3 DNA sequence: TGTGCCAGTCTTGGTGGGAATCAGCCCCAGCATTTT. Protein: CASLGGNQPQHF. The chain combines TRBV19 with TRBJ1-5; D ambiguous. CDR3 length: 12 amino acids. The V gene lost 8 bases and the J gene lost 4 bases, with 9 bases spanning the gap. The V gene's germline CDR1 is LNHDA and CDR2 SQIVND (reference sequence).

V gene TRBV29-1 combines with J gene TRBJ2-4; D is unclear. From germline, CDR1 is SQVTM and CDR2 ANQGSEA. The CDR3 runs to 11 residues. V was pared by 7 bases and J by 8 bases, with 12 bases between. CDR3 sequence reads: CSARGGDIQYF. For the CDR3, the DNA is TGCAGCGCCCGTGGTGGGGACATTCAGTACTTC.

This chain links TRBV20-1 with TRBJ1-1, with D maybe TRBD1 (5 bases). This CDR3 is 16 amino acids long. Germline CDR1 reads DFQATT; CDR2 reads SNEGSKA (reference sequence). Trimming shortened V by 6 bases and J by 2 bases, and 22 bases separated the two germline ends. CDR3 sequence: CSAVPLGGTANTEAFF. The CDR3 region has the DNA TGCAGTGCCGTACCCCTCGGGGGGACGGCTAACACTGAAGCTTTCTTT.

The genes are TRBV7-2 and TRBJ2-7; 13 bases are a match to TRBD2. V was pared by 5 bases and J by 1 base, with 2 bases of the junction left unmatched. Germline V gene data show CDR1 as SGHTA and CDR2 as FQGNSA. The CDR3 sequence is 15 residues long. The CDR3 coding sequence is TGTGCCAGCAGCAGACTAGCGGGAGGTTCCTACGAGCAGTACTTC. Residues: CASSRLAGGSYEQYF.

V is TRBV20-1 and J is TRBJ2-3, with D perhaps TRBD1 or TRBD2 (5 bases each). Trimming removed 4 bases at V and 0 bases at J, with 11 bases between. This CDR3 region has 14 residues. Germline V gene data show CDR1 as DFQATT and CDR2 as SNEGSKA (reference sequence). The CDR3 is CSATRDGSTDTQYF. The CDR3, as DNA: TGCAGTGCTACCAGGGACGGCAGCACAGATACGCAGTATTTT.

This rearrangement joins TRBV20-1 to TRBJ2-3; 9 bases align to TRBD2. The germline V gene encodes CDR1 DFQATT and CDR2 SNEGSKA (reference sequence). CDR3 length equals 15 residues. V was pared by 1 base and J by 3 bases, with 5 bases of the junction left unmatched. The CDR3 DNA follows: TGCAGTGCTAGAGTAGCGGGAGAAGGTACAGATACGCAGTATTTT. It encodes CSARVAGEGTDTQYF.

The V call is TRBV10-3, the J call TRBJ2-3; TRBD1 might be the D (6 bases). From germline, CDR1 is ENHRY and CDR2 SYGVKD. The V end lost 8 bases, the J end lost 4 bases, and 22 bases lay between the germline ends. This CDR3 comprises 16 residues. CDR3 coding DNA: TGTGCCATCGGCAGGGGCAGGGGAAGGGTCCCAGATACGCAGTATTTT. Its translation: CAIGRGRGRVPDTQYF.

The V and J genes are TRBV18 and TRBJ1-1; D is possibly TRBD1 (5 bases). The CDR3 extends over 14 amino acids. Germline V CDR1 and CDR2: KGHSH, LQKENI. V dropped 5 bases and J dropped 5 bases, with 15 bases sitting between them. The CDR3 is CASSSSGGETEAFF. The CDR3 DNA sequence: TGTGCCAGCTCAAGCTCGGGGGGGGAAACTGAAGCTTTCTTT.